This record covers a single TCR beta chain. Its antigen is currently unknown. The junction differs from germline at one of its ends, possibly a read error. The data are from a study of T cell repertoires in cytomegalovirus infection. Across the whole study: Both a matching HLA type and CMV infection were indicated by public TCR beta signatures. Points from the study as a whole: Totalled public TCR beta family frequency picked out people who carried CMV plus the relevant HLA.

Germline-derived CDR1 and CDR2 are SSHAT and FNYEAQ (reference sequence). The CDR3 runs 16 residues. TCRdb passed the reads through MiXCR, listing each CDR3 protein once. Among 900,000 to 950,000 distinct CDR3 sequences listed, about a third were seen once. This sequence joins TRBV7-7 and TRBJ2-7; TRBD2 matches 7 bases. The source material was cultured CD8+ T cells from PBMCs, sampled from culture after CMV antigen stimulation. The sequence was obtained from a human donor in good health (CMV status not recorded). Some clones in this sample may be carry-over from other donors' samples. CDR3 residues: CASSPRSGGKIYEQYF. The DNA of the CDR3 is TGTGCTAGCAGCCCTCGGTCGGGGGGAAAGATCTACGAGCAGTACTTC.